A selection of T cell receptor beta chains follows, all from one sample in a study of T-cell reconstitution after alpha-beta-depleted transplantation in children. TCRdb independently ran MiXCR on the PCR reads; one entry per CDR3 protein. The sample has 90,000 to 150,000 distinct CDR3 sequences, under 25% seen once. The material was PBMCs, mostly from graft donor cells, obtained 180 days after TCRalphabeta/CD19-depleted stem cell transplant. The receptors derive from a male patient under 10 years old who had a stem cell transplant for chronic granulomatous disease, so the T cells may come from the graft donor. CDR3s include the opening cysteine and the closing phenylalanine or tryptophan. The D gene is left open where the match is weak. For some rows the clone size is stated as once, few or many, or as a class when expanded; others skip it.

cdr3_length	j_call	v_call	clone_size	d_call	cdr3_nt	cdr3_aa
17	TRBJ2-1	TRBV18	few	TRBD2	TGTGCCAGCTCACCACCTCAGGGGACTAGGGGTCTCAATGAGCAGTTCTTC	CASSPPQGTRGLNEQFF
13	TRBJ2-1	TRBV10-3	NA	NA	TGTGCCATCACTCCAGACGGGGTTAATGAGCAGTTCTTC	CAITPDGVNEQFF
18	TRBJ1-4	TRBV5-1	NA	TRBD1	TGCGCCAGCAGCCCATGGACAGGGGGCGCGTCGACTAATGAAAAACTGTTTTTT	CASSPWTGGASTNEKLFF
14	TRBJ2-7	TRBV25-1	few	TRBD1	TGTGCCAGCAGTGAACCGGGACAGGTGTACGAGCAGTACTTC	CASSEPGQVYEQYF
16	TRBJ2-1	TRBV20-1	many	TRBD2	TGCAGTGCTAGTCTGCGGGAGGGTTTTCCCCACAATGAGCAGTTCTTC	CSASLREGFPHNEQFF
14	TRBJ1-4	TRBV19	NA	NA	TGTGCCAGTAGTATTTCCCCCGAGAATGAAAAACTGTTTTTT	CASSISPENEKLFF
13	TRBJ1-6	TRBV27	many	TRBD1	TGTGCCAGCAAAGACAGGGTGAATTCACCCCTCCACTTT	CASKDRVNSPLHF
11	TRBJ1-6	TRBV15	many	NA	TGTGCCACCAGCTCAAATTCACCCCTCCACTTT	CATSSNSPLHF
9	TRBJ1-1	TRBV29-1	few	NA	TGCAGCGTATCAGGGGAAGCTTTCTTT	CSVSGEAFF
13	TRBJ2-7	TRBV7-2	many	NA	TGTGCCAGCAGCTGGGACATAGCCTACGAGCAGTACTTC	CASSWDIAYEQYF
16	TRBJ2-1	TRBV20-1	many	TRBD2	TGCAGTGCTTCCCCCCCCGGGACTAGCGGGGGGGCCACACAGTTCTTC	CSASPPGTSGGATQFF
15	TRBJ1-5	TRBV27	many	TRBD1	TGTGCCAGCAGTTTAAAATCAGGGGGCGACCAGCCCCAGCATTTT	CASSLKSGGDQPQHF
18	TRBJ2-1	TRBV5-1	NA	TRBD2	TGCGCCAGCAGCTTGTGGGCACGGCTAGCGGGAGAGGTCAATGAGCAGTTCTTC	CASSLWARLAGEVNEQFF
16	TRBJ2-1	TRBV5-5	few	NA	TGTGCCAGCAGCTTGTTCGGGCAGGCCACCTACAATGAGCAGTTCTTC	CASSLFGQATYNEQFF
16	TRBJ2-3	TRBV12-3/TRBV12-4	few	TRBD2	TGTGCCAGCAGTTGGGGACTAGCCTCTTCCACAGATACGCAGTATTTT	CASSWGLASSTDTQYF
16	TRBJ1-6	TRBV10-2	NA	NA	TGCGCCAGCAGCGACCGTCCGGGCTTGGTGTATTCACCCCTCCACTTT	CASSDRPGLVYSPLHF
15	TRBJ2-7	TRBV20-1	many	NA	TGCAGTGCTAGAGCACTTGGGGACGGCTCCTACGAGCAGTACTTC	CSARALGDGSYEQYF
14	TRBJ2-5	TRBV5-1	NA	NA	TGCGCCAGCAGCCCGGGGACAATCCAAGAGACCCAGTACTTC	CASSPGTIQETQYF
17	TRBJ2-1	TRBV20-1	few	TRBD2	TGCAGTGCTAGAGGGCCAGGCCAGACTAGCGACTACAATGAGCAGTTCTTC	CSARGPGQTSDYNEQFF
15	TRBJ2-3	TRBV7-8	few	NA	TGTGCCAGCAGCTTAGGACTCCATAGCACAGATACGCAGTATTTT	CASSLGLHSTDTQYF
16	TRBJ2-1	TRBV7-3	NA	NA	TGTGCCAGCAGCTTGAGTAGCTTTCTGGGTGAGAATGAGCAGTTCTTC	CASSLSSFLGENEQFF